One sample yielded the 12 T cell receptor beta chains listed below, sequenced in a study of tumor-infiltrating lymphocytes in primary liver carcinoma. Each 20-30 mg portion of unsorted bulk tissue served as the source for co-extraction of RNA and DNA. A primer matching the constant region was used to make TCR beta cDNA from about 500 ng of total RNA. Libraries covering TCR beta were generated through three nested multiplex PCR rounds (using a slightly modified ARM-PCR). PCR rounds one and two used TRBV1-TRBV30 forward primers with a C-beta reverse primer for approximately 10 cycles each. TCRdb passed the multiplex PCR reads through MiXCR, listing each CDR3 protein once. The table has about 120,000 distinct CDR3 sequences, around two thirds seen once. Sequenced material: liver tumor tissue from sampling region 1. Subset reported: tumor region T1, superior pole. The receptors come from an older woman with primary liver carcinoma and hepatitis B virus infection.

Remarks on this clonotype: A much more abundant neighbour one base away suggests this may be a read error. This chain links TRBV6-1 with TRBJ2-7; 7 bases map to TRBD1. From germline, CDR1 is MNHNS and CDR2 SASEGT. The CDR3 is made up of 14 amino acids. The CDR3 loop reads CANSILGTEYEQYF. Here the CDR3 DNA reads TGTGCCAACAGTATACTCGGGACAGAGTACGAGCAGTACTTC.

This clonotype has at least ten counts. The gene calls are TRBV4-1 and TRBJ1-4; D is unclear. The CDR3 is made up of 15 amino acids. Germline V gene lookup returns CDR1 MGHRA and CDR2 YSYEKL. Trimming shortened V by 1 base and J by 0 bases, and 6 bases separated the two germline ends. CDR3 loop: CASSQGAATNEKLFF. The CDR3 nucleotides read TGCGCCAGCAGCCAAGGGGCTGCAACTAATGAAAAACTGTTTTTT.

As for this clonotype: A read error is possible here, since a much larger clone lies one base away. The rearrangement uses TRBV29-1 and TRBJ2-6; D tentatively reads TRBD1 or TRBD2 (5 bases each). Germline CDR1 and CDR2: SQVTM and ANQGSEA. The CDR3 has 13 amino acids. CDR3 nucleotides: TGCAGCGGTGAGGGGTCTGGGGCCAACGTCCCGACTTTC. Translated, it gives CSGEGSGANVPTF.

As to this clonotype: A much more abundant neighbour one base away suggests this may be a read error. The chain combines TRBV6-1 with TRBJ1-1; TRBD1 matches 7 bases. Germline V gene lookup returns CDR1 MNHNS and CDR2 SASEGT. This CDR3 contains 15 residues. The CDR3 DNA reads TGTGTCAGCAGTGTCGGAGACAGGGTGAACACTGAAGCTTTCTTT. Encoded protein: CVSSVGDRVNTEAFF.

Regarding this clonotype: One end of the junction does not line up with germline, which may come from a read error. V and J are TRBV12-3 or TRBV12-4 and TRBJ2-2, with unresolved D. The CDR3 is made up of 15 amino acids. The CDR3 spells CVSSFHWGNTGELFF. The CDR3 DNA reads TGTGTCAGCAGTTTTCATTGGGGGAACACCGGGGAGCTGTTTTTT.

As concerns this clonotype: As the CDR3 is not closed by the conserved phenylalanine or tryptophan, this likely results from a read error. The V call is TRBV11-2, the J call TRBJ2-2; D uncertain. This CDR3 is built from 11 residues. CDR1 and CDR2 (germline): SGHAT, FQNNGV. For the CDR3, the DNA is TGTACCAGCAGCTTTGGCGGGGAGCTGTTTTAT. Translation: CTSSFGGELFY.

Only a few counts were recorded for this clonotype. CDR3 nucleotides: TGTGCCATCAGTGAGTTGGGACAGGGGTCCCAAAAGCCCCAGCATTTT. This codes for CAISELGQGSQKPQHF. The chain couples TRBV10-3 to TRBJ1-5; 10 positions match TRBD1. The CDR3 extends over 16 amino acids. Germline V CDR1 and CDR2: ENHRY, SYGVKD. Unmatched junction bases numbered 8, after V lost 1 base and J lost 8 bases.

As regards this clonotype: As the CDR3 is not closed by the conserved phenylalanine or tryptophan, this likely results from a read error. The chain links TRBV4-1 to TRBJ2-5, with D perhaps matching TRBD1 (5 bases). CDR1 is MGHRA and CDR2 is YSYEKL in the germline V gene. The CDR3 contains 13 residues. CDR3 sequence: CASSQDTGITQYS. CDR3 nucleotides: TGCGCCAGTAGCCAAGATACAGGTATCACCCAGTACTCC.

This clonotype was found once. A much larger clone lies a single base off, so this may be a read error. V is TRBV6-2 or TRBV6-3 and J is TRBJ1-4; no reliable D call. This CDR3 region has 12 residues. CDR1 and CDR2 from the germline V gene are MNHEY and SVGEGT. CDR3: CASRMGSEKMFF. CDR3 DNA: TGTGCCAGCCGTATGGGGAGTGAAAAAATGTTTTTT.

Note on this clonotype: This may stem from a read error, because a much larger clone lies one nucleotide away. The chain employs TRBV5-1 and TRBJ2-2, with 8 nucleotides matching TRBD2. Germline values: CDR1 SGHRS, CDR2 YFSETQ. CDR3 length equals 19 residues. J gave up 1 base and V 0 bases, and 11 bases lay outside the gene matches. This CDR3 reads CASSLATVAGLENTGELFF. The CDR3 DNA reads TGCGCCAGCAGCTTGGCCACGGTAGCGGGGTTGGAGAACACCGGGGAGCTGTTTTTT.

For this clonotype: The missing conserved phenylalanine or tryptophan at the end of this CDR3 makes a read error likely. This chain links TRBV5-1 with TRBJ2-6; 9 nucleotides align to TRBD1. The CDR3 consists of 16 residues. The V gene's germline CDR1 is SGHRS and CDR2 YFSETQ. V dropped 0 bases and J dropped 2; count of bases not matched to a gene: 0. CDR3 protein: CASSLGTGAGANVLTI. CDR3 nucleotides: TGCGCCAGCAGCTTGGGGACAGGGGCTGGGGCCAACGTCCTGACTATA.

A note on this clonotype: The junction does not match germline at one end; this may be a read error. The V gene is TRBV11-2, the J gene TRBJ2-2; 9 nucleotides align to TRBD1. The CDR3 runs 14 residues. Germline V gene lookup returns CDR1 SGHAT and CDR2 FQNNGV. CDR3 in DNA: TGTGCCAGCAGTCTAGGGACAGGGATCGGGGAGCTGTTTTTC. This encodes CASSLGTGIGELFF.